These 28 T cell receptor beta chains came from one sample sequenced in a study of human T cells and chemical hapten exposure. TCRdb fed the RACE reads into MiXCR, producing one record per CDR3 protein. The sample lists 150,000 to 200,000 distinct CDR3 sequences, about 15% occurring once. Time point here: patch test 1, 2 weeks after DPC sensitization. The treatment is: therapeutic diphenylcyclopropenone sensitization with weekly scalp DPC. The starting material was whole blood, obtained in connection with sensitization to the hapten diphenylcyclopropenone (DPC). Every receptor here comes from a woman in her twenties or thirties with alopecia areata. Some clones in this sample may be carry-over from other donors' samples.

This clonotype was counted a few times. This sequence joins TRBV7-8 and TRBJ2-4; perhaps TRBD1 as D (6 bases). Germline loops: CDR1 SGHVS, CDR2 FQNEAQ. The CDR3 length is 18 residues. V was shortened by 0 bases and J by 2 bases, with 17 bases between the two germline ends. The CDR3 spells CASSLAPSLGATKNIQYF. The CDR3, as DNA: TGTGCCAGCAGCTTAGCTCCCTCCTTGGGGGCGACCAAAAACATTCAGTACTTC.

The chain uses TRBV13 and TRBJ2-3; TRBD2 aligns across 10 bases. CDR3 size: 17 residues. The V gene's germline CDR1 is PRHDT and CDR2 FYEKMQ (reference sequence). V shed 7 bases, J shed 2 bases, and the junction held 12 bases outside the gene matches. The CDR3 is CASTPQVLAGATDTQYF. CDR3 DNA sequence: TGTGCCAGCACCCCACAGGTTCTAGCGGGGGCCACAGATACGCAGTATTTT.

Many counts were recorded for this clonotype. The chain carries TRBV27 and TRBJ1-1; TRBD1 matches at 7 bases. CDR3 length: 15 residues. Germline lookup yields CDR1 MNHEY and CDR2 SMNVEV (reference sequence). V was clipped by 5 bases and J by 7 bases; unmatched bases: 13. The CDR3 here is CASSPVPGQRIEAFF. CDR3 nucleotide sequence: TGTGCCAGCAGTCCGGTCCCGGGACAGAGGATTGAAGCTTTCTTT.

The chain uses TRBV28 and TRBJ1-1, with D unresolved. Trimming stripped 4 bases from V and 9 bases from J, with 12 bases between. The CDR3 sequence is 12 residues long. Germline V lookup: CDR1 MDHEN, CDR2 SYDVKM. Here the CDR3 DNA reads TGTGCCAGCAGTTCCCAGGCAACTCAAGCTTTCTTT. Its protein is CASSSQATQAFF.

The gene calls are TRBV6-1 and TRBJ2-7; D may be TRBD2 (6 bases). Trimming stripped 0 bases from V and 2 bases from J, with 14 bases between. The germline V gene has CDR1 MNHNS and CDR2 SASEGT. The CDR3 is 16 amino acids. This CDR3 reads CASSEATAGPTYEQYF. The CDR3 DNA sequence: TGTGCCAGCAGTGAAGCGACGGCGGGGCCAACCTACGAGCAGTACTTC.

This clonotype was seen repeatedly, ten times or more. The CDR3 DNA is TGTGCCAGCAGCCCCGGGGGAGGCGGTGAAGCTTTCTTT. Amino acid sequence: CASSPGGGGEAFF. The chain combines TRBV7-3 with TRBJ1-1; tentative D call: TRBD1 (5 bases). Germline loops: CDR1 SGHTA, CDR2 FQGTGA. Trimming removed 5 bases at V and 7 bases at J, with 14 bases between. The CDR3 is made up of 13 amino acids.

The chain couples TRBV28 to TRBJ1-5; D is ambiguous. Trimming shortened V by 2 bases and J by 6 bases, and 14 bases separated the two germline ends. From germline, CDR1 is MDHEN and CDR2 SYDVKM. This CDR3 spans 15 amino acids. CDR3 in amino acids: CASSLTSLGSQPQHF. CDR3 nucleotide sequence: TGTGCCAGCAGTTTAACCAGTCTAGGTAGTCAGCCCCAGCATTTT.

This clonotype was observed a few times. The V gene is TRBV2, the J gene TRBJ2-7; 8 nucleotides line up with TRBD2. Trimming took 2 bases from V and 3 from J; bases not matched to a gene: 9. Germline-derived CDR1 and CDR2 are SNHLY and FYNNEI. The CDR3 is made up of 16 amino acids. This CDR3 is CASSESHISGNYEQYF. DNA for the CDR3: TGTGCCAGCAGTGAAAGTCATATTAGCGGGAACTACGAGCAGTACTTC. Full variable domain (rest looked up from reference TRBV2 and TRBJ2-7): EPEVTQTPSHQVTQMGQEVILRCVPISNHLYFYWYRQILGQKVEFLVSFYNNEISEKSEIFDDQFSVERPDGSNFTLKIRSTKLEDSAMYFCASSESHISGNYEQYFGPGTRLTVT.

This clonotype is a singleton in its sample. The chain employs TRBV6-2 or TRBV6-3 and TRBJ1-6; 8 nucleotides agree with TRBD1. The germline V gene has CDR1 MNHEY and CDR2 SVGEGT. The CDR3 is 17 residues long. Trimming at V came to 5 bases and at J to 4 bases, leaving 10 bases not matched to a gene. The CDR3 sequence: CASSHESTGDYNSPLHF. DNA for the CDR3: TGTGCCAGCAGTCACGAATCGACAGGGGATTATAATTCACCCCTCCACTTT.

As to this clonotype: One junction end disagrees with the germline gene, perhaps due to a read error. J is TRBJ2-5 and V is TRBV18; no clear D gene. The length of the CDR3 is 14 residues. Germline CDR1 and CDR2: KGHSH and LQKENI. CDR3 DNA: TGTGTCAGCTCACCACCCTCCTTCCAAGAGACCCAGTACTTC. It yields the protein CVSSPPSFQETQYF.

This clonotype was observed many times. This chain uses TRBV19 with TRBJ2-7, with D perhaps matching TRBD1 (5 bases). V lost 6 bases, J lost 5 bases, and 35 bases lay in between. Germline V CDR1 and CDR2: LNHDA, SQIVND (reference sequence). There are 20 residues in the CDR3. In DNA, the CDR3 is TGTGCCAGTAGACCGGGCCGTGCCAGTAGTATCTTTAGACAGTCTAACGAGCAGTACTTC. It specifies CASRPGRASSIFRQSNEQYF.

This clonotype was detected only a few times. The chain recombines TRBV10-2 with TRBJ2-5, with 7 nucleotides matching TRBD2. Germline lookup yields CDR1 WSHSY and CDR2 SAAADI. The J segment lost 3 bases and the V segment lost 3 bases, leaving 7 bases of the junction unmatched. The CDR3 is made up of 15 amino acids. The CDR3 DNA reads TGCGCCAGCAGTGATTGGGCCAGCGGGGAAGAGACCCAGTACTTC. It codes for CASSDWASGEETQYF.

V and J are TRBV28 and TRBJ1-5; D remains ambiguous. Trimming shortened V by 4 bases and J by 2 bases, and 21 bases separated the two germline ends. The CDR3 extends over 18 amino acids. CDR1 MDHEN and CDR2 SYDVKM come from the germline V gene. CDR3 region: CASSSPLRWRAGNQPQHF. DNA of the CDR3: TGTGCCAGCAGTTCCCCACTGCGCTGGCGCGCGGGCAATCAGCCCCAGCATTTT.

V is TRBV4-3 and J is TRBJ2-1, with 13 positions matching TRBD2. The CDR3 covers 16 residues. Germline V lookup: CDR1 LGHNA, CDR2 YSLEER. Losses at the gene ends were 3 bases for V and 12 bases for J; bases not matched to a gene: 11. CDR3 sequence reads: CASSQAIGLAGVVQFF. CDR3 nucleotides: TGCGCCAGCAGCCAGGCGATCGGACTAGCGGGAGTTGTGCAGTTCTTC.

V and J are TRBV29-1 and TRBJ2-5; 8 bases fit TRBD1. The CDR3 has 13 amino acids. Trimming cost V 6 bases and J 5 bases; bases outside gene matches: 8. Germline V gene lookup returns CDR1 SQVTM and CDR2 ANQGSEA. The CDR3 nucleotides read TGCAGCGTGAGCTCAGGGGGCATGGAGACCCAGTACTTC. As protein: CSVSSGGMETQYF.

This clonotype turned up a few times. The chain uses TRBV11-3 and TRBJ2-7; D is unclear. V lost 0 bases and J 2 bases, leaving 11 bases between the germline ends. Germline CDR1 SGHNT, CDR2 YENEEA. The CDR3 runs to 15 residues. CDR3 loop: CASSLDPGRTYEQYF. In nucleotides, the CDR3 is TGTGCCAGCAGCTTAGATCCGGGCCGTACCTACGAGCAGTACTTC.

This clonotype was recorded many times. This chain joins TRBV6-1 and TRBJ1-2; no clear D. Germline V gene lookup returns CDR1 MNHNS and CDR2 SASEGT. V gave up 6 bases and J gave up 0 bases, with 14 bases separating them. The CDR3 runs to 15 residues. The CDR3 protein is CASRVGHLANYGYTF. The CDR3, as DNA: TGTGCCAGCAGGGTTGGGCACCTAGCTAACTATGGCTACACCTTC.

This clonotype was detected a few times. V gene TRBV28 combines with J gene TRBJ1-5; D gene unclear. Germline V gene lookup returns CDR1 MDHEN and CDR2 SYDVKM. This CDR3 has 16 amino acids. V was clipped by 3 bases and J by 4 bases, with 16 bases between them. The CDR3 sequence is CASSFLLVLGNQPQHF. DNA of the CDR3: TGTGCCAGCAGTTTCCTCCTCGTGCTTGGGAATCAGCCCCAGCATTTT.

This clonotype has a handful of counts. The chain links TRBV28 to TRBJ1-1; D is unclear. Germline assignment: CDR1 MDHEN and CDR2 SYDVKM. This CDR3 has 13 residues. Trimming pared 5 bases from V and 2 bases from J, leaving 9 bases between. The CDR3 DNA follows: TGTGCCAGCAGTCAACCACCCAACACTGAAGCTTTCTTT. Protein product: CASSQPPNTEAFF.

The chain combines TRBV29-1 with TRBJ2-4; the match to TRBD1 covers 7 bases. Germline assignment: CDR1 SQVTM and CDR2 ANQGSEA. The CDR3 is made up of 15 amino acids. The CDR3: CTEPDEGASKNIQYF. The CDR3 nucleotides are TGCACCGAACCTGACGAGGGGGCCTCCAAAAACATTCAGTACTTC.

This clonotype was found a few times. CDR3 sequence reads: CASSVAPGQQETQYF. CDR3 bases: TGCGCCAGCAGCGTAGCGCCGGGACAGCAAGAGACCCAGTACTTC. The chain carries TRBV5-1 and TRBJ2-5, with 7 nucleotides matching TRBD1. The germline CDR1 and CDR2 sequences are SGHRS and YFSETQ. V was pared by 4 bases and J by 2 bases, with 8 bases of the junction left unmatched. The CDR3 covers 15 residues. The variable domain in full, with the rest retrieved from reference TRBV5-1 and TRBJ2-5, is KAGVTQTPRYLIKTRGQQVTLSCSPISGHRSVSWYQQTPGQGLQFLFEYFSETQRNKGNFPGRFSGRQFSNSRSEMNVSTLELGDSALYLCASSVAPGQQETQYFGPGTRLLVL.

This chain links TRBV5-1 with TRBJ2-1; 9 bases fit TRBD2. The ends lost 4 bases at V and 7 bases at J; junction bases unmatched: 6. The CDR3 extends over 14 amino acids. In germline, CDR1 is SGHRS, CDR2 YFSETQ. CDR3 sequence (DNA): TGCGCCAGCAGCCCGGGGACTAGCTTTAATGAGCAGTTCTTC. Protein: CASSPGTSFNEQFF.

The chain is built from TRBV20-1 and TRBJ2-1, with 11 bases fitting TRBD2. This CDR3 is built from 17 residues. The germline V gene encodes CDR1 DFQATT and CDR2 SNEGSKA (reference sequence). V shed 3 bases and J 3 bases; nucleotides not matched to a gene: 10. The CDR3 spells CSARPLKTSGDYNEQFF. The CDR3 nucleotides read TGCAGTGCTAGGCCTCTCAAGACTAGCGGGGACTACAATGAGCAGTTCTTC.

This clonotype has at least ten counts. The chain employs TRBV20-1 and TRBJ1-5; 7 bases fit TRBD1. V lost 4 bases and J lost 5; bases outside the gene matches: 8. Germline V gives CDR1 DFQATT, CDR2 SNEGSKA (reference sequence). The CDR3 sequence is 14 residues long. CDR3 in DNA: TGCAGTGCTAAGGACAGGATAGCCGATCAGCCCCAGCATTTT. Its translation: CSAKDRIADQPQHF.

The chain joins TRBV5-1 to TRBJ2-1; D is possibly TRBD2 (5 bases). Per the germline V gene, CDR1 is SGHRS and CDR2 is YFSETQ. There are 15 residues in the CDR3. The V gene lost 0 bases and the J gene lost 4 bases, with 11 bases spanning the gap. CDR3 DNA: TGCGCCAGCAGCTTGGGGGTAGCGTATTACAATGAGCAGTTCTTC. Translating gives CASSLGVAYYNEQFF. Together with reference TRBV5-1 and TRBJ2-1, the CDR3 gives the full variable domain: KAGVTQTPRYLIKTRGQQVTLSCSPISGHRSVSWYQQTPGQGLQFLFEYFSETQRNKGNFPGRFSGRQFSNSRSEMNVSTLELGDSALYLCASSLGVAYYNEQFFGPGTRLTVL.

The chain joins TRBV11-2 to TRBJ2-7; 7 nucleotides align to TRBD1. The V segment lost 5 bases and the J segment 6 bases; nucleotides outside the gene matches: 13. This CDR3 is 15 amino acids long. Germline assignment: CDR1 SGHAT and CDR2 FQNNGV. Here the CDR3 reads CASSPRDRVGLEQYF. The CDR3 DNA follows: TGTGCCAGCAGCCCAAGAGACAGGGTCGGTCTCGAGCAGTACTTC.

This clonotype occurred a few times. The J gene is TRBJ1-3, the V gene TRBV20-1, with 7 bases lining up with TRBD1. CDR3 length: 15 residues. J gave up 4 bases and V 5 bases, and 11 bases lay outside the gene matches. CDR1 and CDR2 from the germline V gene are DFQATT and SNEGSKA (reference sequence). The chain's CDR3 is CSARERGLRGNTIYF. CDR3 coding DNA: TGCAGTGCTCGGGAGAGGGGGCTGCGAGGAAACACCATATATTTT.

This clonotype was seen many times. This chain uses TRBV6-1 with TRBJ2-5; 7 nucleotides align to TRBD2. Unmatched junction bases numbered 5, after V lost 3 bases and J lost 4 bases. Germline CDR1 reads MNHNS; CDR2 reads SASEGT. The CDR3 sequence is 14 residues long. For the CDR3, the DNA is TGTGCCAGCAGTGACTACTCGGGGGGAGAGACCCAGTACTTC. It yields the protein CASSDYSGGETQYF.